Presented here are 23 T cell receptor delta chains from one specimen sequenced in a study of gamma-delta T cells after stem cell transplantation (dated by TCRdb to about 2016). Receptor libraries were prepared by RT-PCR. Sequencing used an Illumina MiSeq. Public reads were reanalyzed in TCRdb with CATT, and rows carrying the same DNA were merged afterwards. A total of about 7,800 delta-chain clones appear in this sample, approximately 14% of them only once. The top ten clonotypes cover 4.5% to 7.5% of the sample. The sample consisted of gamma-delta T cells. The receptors derive from a human donor. It is not recorded whose cells these are; they may come from a transplant donor.

A remark on this clone: This likely stems from a read error, as it lies one base from a far larger clone. The CDR3 loop is CARDTVLGDTWDTRQMFF. CDR3 nucleotide sequence: TGTGCCCGTGACACCGTACTGGGGGATACCTGGGACACCCGACAGATGTTTTTC. This sequence joins TRDV2 and TRDJ3; TRDD3 matches 11 bases. Looked up from germline, CDR1 is GEAIGNYY and CDR2 is EKD. The CDR3 contains 18 residues.

Sample share makes this clone medium-sized (0.01 to 0.1%). This chain links TRDV1 with TRDJ1, with D maybe TRDD2 (6 bases). CDR1 and CDR2 from the germline V gene are TSWWSYY and QGS. This CDR3 has 22 residues. V was clipped by 5 bases and J by 0 bases, with 34 bases between them. CDR3: CALGPPLSYEGHPIGDTDKLIF. As DNA, the CDR3 is TGTGCTCTTGGGCCCCCCCTATCCTACGAAGGGCATCCGATAGGCGACACCGATAAACTCATCTTT.

In this sample, this clone turned up once. With a much larger clone just one base away, this may be a read error. As DNA, the CDR3 is TGTGCCTGCACCCGATTCCGCCTACTTCGGTGGAAGTACACCGATAAACTCATCTTT. Its translation: CACTRFRLLRWKYTDKLIF. This chain uses TRDV2 with TRDJ1; TRDD2 is a possible D gene (5 bases). This CDR3 region has 19 residues. Germline V gene sequence: CDR1 GEAIGNYY, CDR2 EKD. Trimming pared 7 bases from V and 0 bases from J, leaving 29 bases between.

By share, this clone ranks as medium-sized. This chain links TRDV1 with TRDJ1, with 9 bases lining up with TRDD3. The germline gives CDR1 TSWWSYY, CDR2 QGS. V shed 0 bases, J shed 4 bases, and the junction held 15 bases outside the gene matches. The CDR3 totals 19 residues. CDR3 amino acids: CALGELFGVPGDTFDKLIF. Written as DNA, the CDR3 is TGTGCTCTTGGGGAACTATTTGGTGTCCCAGGGGATACGTTCGATAAACTCATCTTT.

The table lists this clone with a few counts. A read error may be the cause here, since a much bigger clone is one base away. The identical CDR3 is also encoded by other nucleotide sequences in the sample. The rearrangement uses TRDV2 and TRDJ1, with 10 bases aligning to TRDD3. The CDR3 totals 16 residues. Germline CDR1 is GEAIGNYY and CDR2 is EKD. In DNA form, the CDR3 reads TGTGCCTGTGACACCGTACTGGGGGATTGGGCCGATAAACTCATCTTC. It encodes CACDTVLGDWADKLIF.

The rearrangement links TRDV1 to TRDJ1; D unclear. The CDR3 runs 12 residues. In germline, CDR1 is TSWWSYY, CDR2 QGS. Trimming removed 4 bases from V and 0 bases from J, with 3 bases in between. The CDR3, as DNA: TGTGCTCTTGGGGGATACACCGATAAACTCATCTTT. Protein sequence: CALGGYTDKLIF.

A word on this clone: A read error may be the cause here, since a much bigger clone is one base away. The same CDR3 arises from other DNA sequences in this sample as well. V is TRDV2 and J is TRDJ3; 7 bases align to TRDD3. This CDR3 region has 17 residues. V was clipped by 3 bases and J by 3 bases; unmatched bases: 7. CDR1 GEAIGNYY and CDR2 EKD come from the germline V gene. CDR3 protein: CACDHRGDIWDTRQMFF. In nucleotides, the CDR3 is TGTGCCTGTGACCACCGCGGGGATATCTGGGACACCCGACAGATGTTTTTC.

This clone is medium-sized in the sample. This chain uses TRDV2 with TRDJ3, with 10 bases matching TRDD3. CDR3 length equals 20 residues. Trimming removed 2 bases from V and 0 bases from J; junction bases left unmatched: 9. The germline V gene has CDR1 GEAIGNYY and CDR2 EKD. The CDR3 DNA sequence: TGTGCCTGTGACAGACTGGGGGATCTCGCGAGCTCCTGGGACACCCGACAGATGTTTTTC. Its translation: CACDRLGDLASSWDTRQMFF.

Judged by abundance, this clone is medium-sized. This rearrangement joins TRDV1 to TRDJ1, with 12 bases lining up with TRDD3. Germline trimming cut 4 bases from V and 1 base from J; bases unmatched to any gene: 22. The CDR3 spans 22 residues. Germline CDR1 and CDR2: TSWWSYY and QGS. The CDR3 is CALGVKPTMILGDTVFTDKLIF. CDR3 sequence (DNA): TGTGCTCTTGGGGTGAAGCCTACGATGATACTGGGGGATACCGTATTCACCGATAAACTCATCTTT.

By sample share, this clone is medium-sized. The chain joins TRDV3 to TRDJ1; 8 bases are shared with TRDD3. CDR1 and CDR2 (germline): TVYSNPD, GDNSRS (reference sequence). V shed 3 bases, J shed 1 base, and the junction held 7 bases outside the gene matches. This CDR3 contains 14 residues. In DNA, the CDR3 is TGTGCCTTAGCTCCTGGGGATACCACCGATAAACTCATCTTT. It codes for CALAPGDTTDKLIF.

This clone is large (0.1 to 1%) in the sample. The sample carries other DNA sequences with the same CDR3. The chain couples TRDV2 to TRDJ2; 10 nucleotides align to TRDD3. With 0 bases clipped from V and 6 bases from J, the junction kept 0 bases outside the gene matches. This CDR3 comprises 14 residues. Germline-derived CDR1 and CDR2 are GEAIGNYY and EKD. CDR3 loop: CACDTGGYAAQLFF. The CDR3 nucleotides are TGTGCCTGTGACACCGGGGGATACGCAGCACAACTCTTCTTT.

With respect to this clone: A read error likely explains this, since a far larger clone differs by one base. This chain joins TRDV2 and TRDJ1; D is undetermined. The CDR3 sequence is 15 residues long. Germline V gene data show CDR1 as GEAIGNYY and CDR2 as EKD. CDR3 in amino acids: CACDSTLTRTAKLIF. The CDR3 nucleotides read TGTGCCTGTGACTCCACACTTACTCGCACCGCTAAACTCATCTTT.

Concerning this clone: It may be a read error: a sequence one base away is much more abundant. The rearrangement links TRDV2 to TRDJ1; 8 bases are a match to TRDD3. The CDR3 is 18 amino acids. CDR1 is GEAIGNYY, CDR2 EKD, per germline. DNA for the CDR3: TGTGCCTGTGACACCGGTAAGGCACTGGGGGTTCACACCGATAAACCCATCTTT. Its protein product is CACDTGKALGVHTDKPIF.

This clone counts as medium-sized. The chain employs TRAV29/DV5 and TRDJ1; 8 positions match TRDD3. J gave up 0 bases and V 3 bases, and 10 bases lay outside the gene matches. The CDR3 length is 16 residues. CDR1 and CDR2 (germline): NSMFDY, ISSIKDK. The CDR3 here is CAAMKWGYKYTDKLIF. The DNA of the CDR3 is TGTGCAGCAATGAAGTGGGGATACAAGTACACCGATAAACTCATCTTT. The full variable domain, its missing parts supplied by reference TRAV29/DV5 and TRDJ1, is DQQVKQNSPSLSVQEGRISILNCDYTNSMFDYFLWYKKYPAEGPTFLISISSIKDKNEDGRFTVFLNKSAKHLSLHIVPSQPGDSAVYFCAAMKWGYKYTDKLIFGKGTRVTVEP.

With regard to this clone: It differs at one base from a far larger clone, so likely a read error. The gene calls are TRDV2 and TRDJ3; D call uncertain. V lost 6 bases and J 0 bases, leaving 8 bases between the germline ends. The CDR3 sequence is 15 residues long. Per the germline V gene, CDR1 is GEAIGNYY and CDR2 is EKD. The CDR3 DNA follows: TGTGCCTGTTCTTCACGCTCCTGGGACACCCGACAGATGTTTTTC. It is translated as CACSSRSWDTRQMFF.

As to this clone: At one end the junction does not follow the germline gene, possibly because of a read error. In the same sample, other DNA sequences code for this CDR3. This chain connects TRDV2 to TRDJ3, with TRDD3 identical over 8 bases. The CDR3 is 20 residues long. Germline loops: CDR1 GEAIGNYY, CDR2 EKD. The CDR3 reads CACDTVTGGYAGWDTRQMFF. DNA for the CDR3: TGTGCCTGTGACACCGTAACTGGGGGGTACGCCGGCTGGGACACCCGACAGATGTTCTTC.

A note on this clone: This is likely an artifact of a read error, given a far larger clone one base away. This specimen includes other DNA sequences encoding the same CDR3. The DNA of the CDR3 is TGTGCCTGTGACACTGTACTGGGGGATACCTGGGACACCCGACAGATGTTTTTC. Its translation: CACDTVLGDTWDTRQMFF. This chain joins TRDV2 and TRDJ3; TRDD3 aligns across 11 bases. V was pared by 1 base and J by 2 bases, with 3 bases of the junction left unmatched. Germline CDR1 is GEAIGNYY and CDR2 is EKD. The CDR3 has 18 amino acids.

This clone appeared a few times. The J gene is TRDJ1, the V gene TRDV2; 8 bases align to TRDD3. CDR1 GEAIGNYY and CDR2 EKD come from the germline V gene. The CDR3 totals 21 residues. With V trimmed by 0 bases and J by 0 bases, 20 bases remained unmatched. In DNA form, the CDR3 reads TGTGCCTGTGACACCGTTCGGCCATGGGGGTGGGGGATTCCGTACACCGATAAACTCATCTTT. Translation gives CACDTVRPWGWGIPYTDKLIF.

In regard to this clone: Since a much larger clone is just one base distant, this may be a read error. The CDR3 region has the DNA TGTGCTCTTGGCGTTCTGGGGGATACCGGCACCGATAAACTCATCTTT. As protein: CALGVLGDTGTDKLIF. This chain links TRDV1 with TRDJ1; 11 bases match TRDD3. Unmatched junction bases numbered 7, after V lost 6 bases and J lost 1 base. Germline assignment: CDR1 TSWWSYY and CDR2 QGS. This CDR3 has 16 residues.

By sample share, this clone is medium-sized. The V and J genes are TRAV29/DV5 and TRDJ1, with 7 positions matching TRDD3. Per the germline V gene, CDR1 is NSMFDY and CDR2 is ISSIKDK. The CDR3 has 16 amino acids. Losses at the gene ends were 0 bases for V and 0 bases for J; bases not matched to a gene: 8. The CDR3 spells CAASASLGGHTDKLIF. Written as DNA, the CDR3 is TGTGCAGCAAGCGCGTCCCTGGGGGGCCACACCGATAAACTCATCTTT.

In this sample, this clone turned up a few times. The genes are TRDV1 and TRDJ1; TRDD2 matches at 9 bases. Trimming cost V 9 bases and J 4 bases; bases outside gene matches: 15. This CDR3 is 16 amino acids long. Per the germline V gene, CDR1 is TSWWSYY and CDR2 is QGS. CDR3 nucleotides: TGTGCTCTCCAGCCCCTTCCTACAAGATCGGGCGATAAACTCATCTTT. Protein product: CALQPLPTRSGDKLIF.

With regard to this clone: This clone may be a read error of a much larger clone one base away. In the same sample, other DNA sequences code for this CDR3. CDR3 amino acids: CACDTGRYWGLLTAQLFF. DNA of the CDR3: TGTGCCTGTGACACCGGCAGGTACTGGGGGCTCTTGACAGCACAACTCTTCTTT. The V gene is TRDV2, the J gene TRDJ2, with 8 bases aligning to TRDD3. Germline V CDR1 and CDR2: GEAIGNYY, EKD. The junction had 10 bases not matched to a gene; V was cut back by 0 bases and J by 2 bases. This CDR3 has 18 amino acids.

This clone is classed as medium-sized. The V gene is TRDV3, the J gene TRDJ1; 7 bases map to TRDD3. After removal of 1 base from V and 1 base from J, the junction contained 12 bases not matched to a gene. CDR3 length: 16 residues. The germline CDR1 and CDR2 sequences are TVYSNPD and GDNSRS (reference sequence). For the CDR3, the DNA is TGTGCCTTTATAGGTTGGTGGGGGACCCTCACCGATAAACTCATCTTT. Translation gives CAFIGWWGTLTDKLIF.